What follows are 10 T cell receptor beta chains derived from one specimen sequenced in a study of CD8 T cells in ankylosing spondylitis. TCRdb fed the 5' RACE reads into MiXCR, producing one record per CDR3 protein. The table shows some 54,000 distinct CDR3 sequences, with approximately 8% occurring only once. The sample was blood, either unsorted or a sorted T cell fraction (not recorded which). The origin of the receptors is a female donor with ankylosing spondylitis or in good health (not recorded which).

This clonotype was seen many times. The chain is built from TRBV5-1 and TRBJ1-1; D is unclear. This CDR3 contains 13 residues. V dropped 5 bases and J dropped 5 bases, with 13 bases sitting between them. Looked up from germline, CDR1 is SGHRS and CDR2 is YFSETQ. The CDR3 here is CASRGPERTEAFF. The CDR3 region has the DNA TGCGCCAGCAGAGGACCAGAAAGAACTGAAGCTTTCTTT.

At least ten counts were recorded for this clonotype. CDR3 region: CSVRFLPSSTGAFYNSPLHF. The CDR3 DNA reads TGCAGTGTTAGGTTCCTGCCCTCCTCGACAGGGGCCTTCTATAATTCACCCCTCCACTTT. The rearrangement links TRBV20-1 to TRBJ1-6; 8 positions match TRBD1. In germline, CDR1 is DFQATT, CDR2 SNEGSKA (reference sequence). The CDR3 has 20 residues. Losses at the gene ends were 7 bases for V and 3 bases for J; bases not matched to a gene: 23.

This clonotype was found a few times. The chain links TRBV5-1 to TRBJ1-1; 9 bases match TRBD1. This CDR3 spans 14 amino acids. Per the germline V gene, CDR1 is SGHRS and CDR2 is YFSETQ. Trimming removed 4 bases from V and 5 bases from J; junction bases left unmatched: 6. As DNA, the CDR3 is TGCGCCAGCAGCGGAGGGACAGGGTGGACTGAAGCTTTCTTT. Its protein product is CASSGGTGWTEAFF.

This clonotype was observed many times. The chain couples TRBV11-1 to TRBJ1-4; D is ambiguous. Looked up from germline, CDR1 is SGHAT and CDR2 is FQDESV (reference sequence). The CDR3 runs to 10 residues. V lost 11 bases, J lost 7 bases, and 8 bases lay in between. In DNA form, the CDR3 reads TGTGCCGCAAAGGGTGAAAAACTGTTTTTT. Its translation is CAAKGEKLFF.

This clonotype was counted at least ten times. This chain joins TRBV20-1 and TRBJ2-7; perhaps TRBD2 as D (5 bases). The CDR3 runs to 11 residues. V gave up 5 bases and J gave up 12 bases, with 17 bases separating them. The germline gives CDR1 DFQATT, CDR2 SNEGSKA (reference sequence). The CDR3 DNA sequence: TGCAGTGCTCAAGAGGGCCCCAAGTCGTACTTC. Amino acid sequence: CSAQEGPKSYF.

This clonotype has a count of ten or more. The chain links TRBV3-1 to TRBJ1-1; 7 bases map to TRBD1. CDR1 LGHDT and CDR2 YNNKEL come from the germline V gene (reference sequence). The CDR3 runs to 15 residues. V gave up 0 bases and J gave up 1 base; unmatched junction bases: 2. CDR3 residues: CASSQDDRANTEAFF. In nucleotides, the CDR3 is TGTGCCAGCAGCCAAGATGACAGGGCGAACACTGAAGCTTTCTTT.

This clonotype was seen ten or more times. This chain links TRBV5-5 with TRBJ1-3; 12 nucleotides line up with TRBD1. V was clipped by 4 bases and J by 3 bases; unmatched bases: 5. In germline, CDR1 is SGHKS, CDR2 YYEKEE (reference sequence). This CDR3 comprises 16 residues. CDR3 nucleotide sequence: TGTGCCAGCAGCCTCCGGGACAGGGGGCTTGGAAACACCATATATTTT. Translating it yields CASSLRDRGLGNTIYF.

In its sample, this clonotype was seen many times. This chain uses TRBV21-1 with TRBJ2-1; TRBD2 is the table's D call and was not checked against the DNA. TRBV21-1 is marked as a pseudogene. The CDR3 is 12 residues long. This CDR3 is CHRAETYNEQFF. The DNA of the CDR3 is TGTCATCGGGCCGAAACCTACAATGAGCAGTTCTTC.

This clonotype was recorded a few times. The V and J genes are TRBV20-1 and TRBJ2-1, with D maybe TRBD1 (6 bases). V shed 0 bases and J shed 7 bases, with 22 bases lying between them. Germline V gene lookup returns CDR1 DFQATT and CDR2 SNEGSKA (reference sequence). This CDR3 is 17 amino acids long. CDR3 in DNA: TGCAGTGCTAGAGATCAGGGGAGTCGGCGGGCTCAAAATGAGCAGTTCTTC. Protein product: CSARDQGSRRAQNEQFF.

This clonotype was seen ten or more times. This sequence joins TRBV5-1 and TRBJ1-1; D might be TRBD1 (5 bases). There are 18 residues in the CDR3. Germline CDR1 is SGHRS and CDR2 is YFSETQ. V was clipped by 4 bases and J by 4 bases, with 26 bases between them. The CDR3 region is CASSPTSSSRGGSTEAFF. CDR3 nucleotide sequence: TGCGCCAGCAGCCCAACTTCCTCCTCAAGGGGCGGGAGCACTGAAGCTTTCTTT.